What follows describes a single T cell receptor beta chain. The antigen is not known. The sample belongs to a study of siplizumab effects on memory and regulatory T cells. Study-level results: Alloreactive sequences tracing back to unstimulated CD4+ memory cells were significantly reduced by siplizumab. Naive T cell populations appeared to exhibit greater diversity than memory cells and appeared to be major alloresponse contributors. Naive or memory phenotype was unassignable for roughly 80-97% of proliferating CD4+ or CD8+ clones. Solely a minor proportion of alloreactive clones could be assigned to unstimulated subsets.

Germline lookup yields CDR1 SNHLY and CDR2 FYNNEI. V lost 4 bases and J lost 1, with 11 bases in between. The CDR3 sequence is 15 residues long. Profiling relied on immunoSEQ multiplex PCR, and the TCRdb table lists in-frame clones only, not all of them. The sample consists of 85,000 to 130,000 clones, over 90% of them appearing once. This TCR came from a human donor in good health. The chain has TRBV2 and TRBJ2-4, with TRBD2 as a possible D gene (5 bases). The sequenced sample was Tregs sorted from blood. DNA for the CDR3: TGTGCCAGCAGTGCTCCCTCGGGGGCCAAAAACATTCAGTACTTC. Amino acids: CASSAPSGAKNIQYF.